Following are 30 T cell receptor beta chains from one sample sequenced in a study of PD-1 blockade in classical Hodgkin lymphoma. The table came from immunoSEQ multiplex PCR; TCRdb's copy has only in-frame clones and leaves some out. The top ten hold approximately 22% of the sample, which has about 18,000 clones, over 75% seen once. All patients relapsed after autologous stem cell transplantation, and brentuximab vedotin exposure varied. Source: peripheral blood mononuclear cells (PBMCs), taken at baseline. The receptors originated from a human donor with classical Hodgkin lymphoma.

The rearrangement uses TRBV12-1 and TRBJ1-2. TRBV12-1 represents a pseudogene. The CDR3 runs 12 residues. CDR3 coding DNA: TGTGCCAGCAGCTTTGAGGTCGATGGCTACACCTTC. Residues: CASSFEVDGYTF.

By sample fraction, this clone is medium-sized. This chain uses TRBV6-5 with TRBJ1-5; a weak D match, TRBD1 (6 bases). V lost 5 bases to trimming and J lost 2 bases, with 13 bases between them. The CDR3 runs to 15 residues. From germline, CDR1 is MNHEY and CDR2 SVGAGI. In DNA, the CDR3 is TGTGCCAGCAGTCCCCGGTCAGGGGGCAATCAGCCCCAGCATTTT. Protein: CASSPRSGGNQPQHF.

This clone turned up a few times. J is TRBJ1-5 and V is TRBV30, with 7 bases that match TRBD1. V trimming: 3 bases; J trimming: 5 bases; junction bases outside the gene matches: 10. Germline V gene lookup returns CDR1 GTSNPN and CDR2 SVGIG (reference sequence). The CDR3 consists of 15 residues. CDR3 loop: CAWSSSGTEHQPQHF. CDR3 bases: TGTGCCTGGAGCTCATCCGGGACAGAGCATCAGCCCCAGCATTTT.

V is TRBV7-2 and J is TRBJ2-3, with a weak D call TRBD2 (6 bases). CDR1 is SGHTA, CDR2 FQGNSA, per germline. The CDR3 loop spans 17 amino acids. V gave up 5 bases and J gave up 4 bases, with 22 bases separating them. CDR3 residues: CASSPLYDARRADTQYF. The CDR3 DNA reads as TGTGCCAGCAGCCCTCTATATGACGCCCGGAGGGCAGATACGCAGTATTTT.

The chain carries TRBV2 and TRBJ1-5, with D possibly TRBD1 on 6 matching bases. CDR3 length: 15 residues. Per the germline V gene, CDR1 is SNHLY and CDR2 is FYNNEI. With 6 bases removed from V and 0 bases from J, the gap between germline ends came to 12 bases. CDR3 nucleotide sequence: TGTGCCAGCAGAGACACAGGGCGTAGCAATCAGCCCCAGCATTTT. Translation: CASRDTGRSNQPQHF. The variable domain in full, completed from reference TRBV2 and TRBJ1-5, reads EPEVTQTPSHQVTQMGQEVILRCVPISNHLYFYWYRQILGQKVEFLVSFYNNEISEKSEIFDDQFSVERPDGSNFTLKIRSTKLEDSAMYFCASRDTGRSNQPQHFGDGTRLSIL.

The V gene is TRBV30, the J gene TRBJ2-1; 7 positions agree with TRBD2. This CDR3 comprises 12 residues. With V trimmed by 1 base and J by 10 bases, 4 bases remained unmatched. The V gene's germline CDR1 is GTSNPN and CDR2 SVGIG (reference sequence). The CDR3 region has the DNA TGTGCCTGGAGTGCCCCACTAGCGGAGCAGTTCTTC. It specifies CAWSAPLAEQFF. The full variable domain, completed using reference TRBV30 and TRBJ2-1, is SQTIHQWPATLVQPVGSPLSLECTVEGTSNPNLYWYRQAAGRGLQLLFYSVGIGQISSEVPQNLSASRPQDRQFILSSKKLLLSDSGFYLCAWSAPLAEQFFGPGTRLTVL.

This rearrangement joins TRBV5-6 to TRBJ2-1; 8 positions agree with TRBD2. With 4 bases clipped from V and 5 bases from J, the junction kept 5 bases outside the gene matches. The germline V gene has CDR1 SGHDT and CDR2 YYEEEE. This CDR3 region has 14 residues. CDR3 protein: CASSGAGADNEQFF. In DNA form, the CDR3 reads TGTGCCAGCAGCGGAGCGGGAGCAGACAATGAGCAGTTCTTC.

This clone turned up a few times. The chain combines TRBV5-8 with TRBJ2-3; 7 bases are a match to TRBD2. This CDR3 is built from 15 residues. Germline CDR1 and CDR2: SGHTS and YDEGEE. The trim removed 0 bases at V and 11 bases at J, leaving 12 bases unmatched. The CDR3 coding sequence is TGTGCCAGCAGCTTGGCCGGGGGAGGGGAAGAAAGGCAGTATTTT. It is translated as CASSLAGGGEERQYF.

This clone was detected once. V usage is TRBV6-1 and J usage is TRBJ1-5; no firm D call. V shed 0 bases and J shed 9 bases, with 3 bases lying between them. The CDR3 has 11 residues. Germline V gene lookup returns CDR1 MNHNS and CDR2 SASEGT. The CDR3 is CASSEALPQHF. Here the CDR3 DNA reads TGTGCCAGCAGTGAAGCACTGCCCCAGCATTTT.

The genes are TRBV5-1 and TRBJ1-4; no firm D call. CDR1 is SGHRS and CDR2 is YFSETQ in the germline V gene. Trimming pared 4 bases from V and 0 bases from J, leaving 13 bases between. CDR3 length: 16 amino acids. The CDR3 DNA reads as TGCGCCAGCAGCCCGGACCCATGGGCAACTAATGAAAAACTGTTTTTT. Translation gives CASSPDPWATNEKLFF.

This chain connects TRBV6-1 to TRBJ2-5; weak D call: TRBD1 (6 bases). The CDR3 is 14 amino acids. Germline V gene data show CDR1 as MNHNS and CDR2 as SASEGT. The V end was cut by 6 bases, the J end by 4 bases, with 15 bases between. The CDR3 here is CASSRSGVGETQYF. CDR3 sequence (DNA): TGTGCCAGCAGCCGTTCAGGGGTTGGAGAGACCCAGTACTTC.

The CDR3 DNA follows: TGTGCCAGCAGTGAAGAGTTAGACACCATATATTTT. Translation gives CASSEELDTIYF. The genes are TRBV6-1 and TRBJ1-3; D gene uncertain. The CDR3 runs to 12 residues. Germline V gene data show CDR1 as MNHNS and CDR2 as SASEGT. V lost 1 base, J lost 8 bases, and 6 bases lay in between.

For this clone: Its ends do not fully match the called genes, so a read error is possible. The chain joins TRBV9 to TRBJ1-1; D is unclear. CDR3 length: 14 residues. CDR1 is SGDLS and CDR2 is YYNGEE in the germline V gene. In nucleotides, the CDR3 is TGTACCAGCAGCGTAGATTCTTCGAACACTGAAGCTTTCTTT. This encodes CTSSVDSSNTEAFF.

J is TRBJ2-7 and V is TRBV2, with D unclear. The V end was cut by 6 bases, the J end by 4 bases, with 31 bases between. Germline CDR1 SNHLY, CDR2 FYNNEI. The CDR3 loop spans 19 amino acids. The CDR3 loop reads CASRPRLSSLGIGLYEQYF. CDR3 DNA sequence: TGTGCCAGCAGGCCCCGCCTTTCTTCCTTAGGAATAGGGCTTTACGAGCAGTACTTC.

This clone has more than one count but fewer than ten. This chain uses TRBV30 with TRBJ2-3; 10 bases fit TRBD2. Trimming at V came to 2 bases and at J to 5 bases, leaving 7 bases not matched to a gene. Germline V gives CDR1 GTSNPN, CDR2 SVGIG (reference sequence). The CDR3 runs to 15 residues. The CDR3 is CAWSLAGGLGDTQYF. The CDR3 nucleotides are TGTGCCTGGAGTTTAGCGGGAGGCTTAGGAGATACGCAGTATTTT. The whole variable domain, remainder taken from reference TRBV30 and TRBJ2-3, is SQTIHQWPATLVQPVGSPLSLECTVEGTSNPNLYWYRQAAGRGLQLLFYSVGIGQISSEVPQNLSASRPQDRQFILSSKKLLLSDSGFYLCAWSLAGGLGDTQYFGPGTRLTVL.

The chain couples TRBV28 to TRBJ1-5; D might be TRBD1 (5 bases). Trimming removed 7 bases at V and 6 bases at J, with 13 bases between. CDR1 and CDR2 from the germline V gene are MDHEN and SYDVKM. CDR3 size: 13 residues. CDR3 in DNA: TGTGCCAGCACAGGCTTCGGGGGTCAGCCCCAGCATTTT. It is translated as CASTGFGGQPQHF.

This chain uses TRBV28 with TRBJ1-5, with D possibly matching TRBD1 (5 bases). CDR1 and CDR2 (germline): MDHEN, SYDVKM. The V end was cut by 3 bases, the J end by 7 bases, with 16 bases between. There are 15 residues in the CDR3. The CDR3 DNA is TGTGCCAGCAGTTTCAGGGTATCGCAGGGACAGCCCCAGCATTTT. As protein: CASSFRVSQGQPQHF. Full variable domain (remainder filled in from reference TRBV28 and TRBJ1-5): DVKVTQSSRYLVKRTGEKVFLECVQDMDHENMFWYRQDPGLGLRLIYFSYDVKMKEKGDIPEGYSVSREKKERFSLILESASTNQTSMYLCASSFRVSQGQPQHFGDGTRLSIL.

The chain employs TRBV13 and TRBJ2-3; maybe TRBD2 (6 bases). CDR3 size: 16 residues. The germline V gene has CDR1 PRHDT and CDR2 FYEKMQ (reference sequence). Trimming removed 5 bases from V and 0 bases from J, with 15 bases in between. CDR3 coding DNA: TGTGCCAGCAGCCCCAGGAGGGGCGCAAGCACAGATACGCAGTATTTT. This sequence encodes CASSPRRGASTDTQYF.

This chain uses TRBV9 with TRBJ2-3; no clear D. This CDR3 is 12 amino acids long. The V end was cut by 0 bases, the J end by 3 bases, with 2 bases between. Per the germline V gene, CDR1 is SGDLS and CDR2 is YYNGEE. In DNA form, the CDR3 reads TGTGCCAGCAGCGTAGTAACAGATACGCAGTATTTT. This sequence encodes CASSVVTDTQYF.

CDR3 loop: CASSRESYEQYF. CDR3 bases: TGCGCCAGCAGCAGGGAGTCCTACGAGCAGTACTTC. V gene TRBV5-1 combines with J gene TRBJ2-7; D might be TRBD2 (5 bases). Trimming removed 4 bases at V and 1 base at J, with 6 bases between. There are 12 residues in the CDR3. Germline V gene sequence: CDR1 SGHRS, CDR2 YFSETQ.

The CDR3 DNA is TGTGCCAGCTCCCTGTCGGGGGCACGGGAGACCCAGTACTTC. Translated: CASSLSGARETQYF. V is TRBV27 and J is TRBJ2-5; D is tentatively TRBD1 or TRBD2 (6 bases each). V shed 8 bases and J shed 5 bases, with 18 bases lying between them. CDR3 length: 14 residues. The V gene's germline CDR1 is MNHEY and CDR2 SMNVEV (reference sequence).

V is TRBV5-1 and J is TRBJ2-3, with 9 bases identical to TRBD2. Trimming at V came to 7 bases and at J to 8 bases, leaving 14 bases not matched to a gene. In germline, CDR1 is SGHRS, CDR2 YFSETQ. The CDR3 contains 15 residues. CDR3 DNA sequence: TGCGCCAGCCGAGGAGGACTAGCGCCGCCCGGTACGCAGTATTTT. Translation gives CASRGGLAPPGTQYF.

V and J are TRBV19 and TRBJ2-2; TRBD2 aligns across 7 bases. V dropped 4 bases and J dropped 5; count of bases not matched to a gene: 4. Germline V CDR1 and CDR2: LNHDA, SQIVND (reference sequence). The CDR3 has 14 amino acids. This chain's CDR3 is CASSNSGGTGELFF. Written as DNA, the CDR3 is TGTGCCAGTAGTAACTCCGGGGGGACCGGGGAGCTGTTTTTT.

This chain connects TRBV4-2 to TRBJ2-1, with 10 nucleotides matching TRBD2. Unmatched junction bases numbered 5, after V lost 1 base and J lost 8 bases. Germline assignment: CDR1 LGHNA and CDR2 YNFKEQ. There are 15 residues in the CDR3. CDR3 in amino acids: CASSQGLAGSHEQFF. The CDR3 bases are TGTGCCAGCAGCCAAGGACTAGCGGGTTCTCATGAGCAGTTCTTC.

V usage is TRBV11-3 and J usage is TRBJ2-3; the D is unclear. CDR1 and CDR2 (germline): SGHNT, YENEEA. V lost 8 bases, J lost 0 bases, and 12 bases lay in between. This CDR3 contains 14 residues. This CDR3 is CASVPAFSTDTQYF. The DNA for the CDR3 is TGTGCCAGCGTGCCGGCCTTTAGCACAGATACGCAGTATTTT.

This clone is medium-sized in the sample. The chain carries TRBV10-3 and TRBJ2-7; the match to TRBD2 covers 9 bases. The ends lost 10 bases at V and 3 bases at J; junction bases unmatched: 10. Germline lookup yields CDR1 ENHRY and CDR2 SYGVKD. The CDR3 is made up of 14 amino acids. The CDR3 DNA sequence: TGTGCCACCCGCGCGAGCGGGGGGCACTACGAGCAGTACTTC. Its protein product is CATRASGGHYEQYF.

The V and J genes are TRBV2 and TRBJ2-5; 8 bases are a match to TRBD1. This CDR3 is built from 13 residues. J gave up 4 bases and V 6 bases, and 4 bases lay outside the gene matches. The germline gives CDR1 SNHLY, CDR2 FYNNEI. CDR3 in amino acids: CASRDRVGETQYF. CDR3 bases: TGTGCCAGCAGGGACAGGGTTGGAGAGACCCAGTACTTC.

The chain couples TRBV11-2 to TRBJ2-2; D not resolved. This CDR3 spans 12 amino acids. Germline CDR1 SGHAT, CDR2 FQNNGV. Trimming shortened V by 1 base and J by 7 bases, and 4 bases separated the two germline ends. CDR3 bases: TGTGCCAGCAGCTTAGTAGTCGGGGAGCTGTTTTTT. It codes for CASSLVVGELFF.

The CDR3: CASSFAPGGQGAFLLYEQYF. The CDR3 DNA reads as TGTGCCAGCAGCTTTGCCCCCGGGGGACAGGGGGCGTTTTTACTCTACGAGCAGTACTTC. The gene calls are TRBV7-6 and TRBJ2-7; 12 nucleotides align to TRBD1. The length of the CDR3 is 20 residues. Germline V gene sequence: CDR1 SGHVS, CDR2 FNYEAQ. Trimming at V came to 3 bases and at J to 3 bases, leaving 18 bases not matched to a gene.

This clone appeared once. This sequence joins TRBV2 and TRBJ1-1, with 7 bases aligning to TRBD1. CDR3 length: 14 residues. Germline V gene lookup returns CDR1 SNHLY and CDR2 FYNNEI. V was pared by 6 bases and J by 10 bases, with 14 bases of the junction left unmatched. CDR3 region: CASRRGGTAVGAFF. In nucleotides, the CDR3 is TGTGCCAGCAGGCGGGGCGGGACAGCAGTAGGAGCTTTCTTT.